Described below is a single T cell receptor (beta chain) sequence and its context. After removal of 0 bases from V and 2 bases from J, the junction contained 2 bases not matched to a gene. The germline gives CDR1 SGHTS, CDR2 YDEGEE. The CDR3 extends over 15 amino acids. Per the original methods: Researchers report that nucleated cell counts were estimated from reference gene primer amplification. Method: immunoSEQ multiplex PCR; TCRdb's copy keeps in-frame clones and lacks some. V, J and clone size derive from that table, while D and trimming were established from the DNA sequence. This repertoire shows 210,000 or so clones, approximately 84% found once; its top ten account for about 7.8%. This sample was taken from a study of blood T cell repertoires in COVID-19. Study details: PBMCs, B-cell-depleted T cells, or T cells provided the cDNA or gDNA that made up the material.

This clonotype was sampled from a woman older than 75 with COVID-19, enrolled during active disease. The rearrangement uses TRBV5-8 and TRBJ1-5, with 7 bases lining up with TRBD1. Specimen: peripheral blood. CDR3 DNA sequence: TGTGCCAGCAGCTTGGGGGACAGTGGCAATCAGCCCCAGCATTTT. Protein: CASSLGDSGNQPQHF.